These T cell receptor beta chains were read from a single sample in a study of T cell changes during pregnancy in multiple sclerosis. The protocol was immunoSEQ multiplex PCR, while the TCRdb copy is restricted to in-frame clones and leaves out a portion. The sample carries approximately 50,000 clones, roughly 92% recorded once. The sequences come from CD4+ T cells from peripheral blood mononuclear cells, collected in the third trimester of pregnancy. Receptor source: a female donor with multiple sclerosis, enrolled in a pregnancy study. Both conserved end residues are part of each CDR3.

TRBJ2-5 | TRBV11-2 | CASSPSGRRETQYF
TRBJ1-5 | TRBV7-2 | CASSLRTGSNQPQHF
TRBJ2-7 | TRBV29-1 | CSVLQGPYEQYF
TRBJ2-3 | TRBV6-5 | CASRTRAGGPDTQYF
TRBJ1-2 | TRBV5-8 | CASSTVGPYGYTF
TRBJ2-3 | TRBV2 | CASTLSGDTQYF
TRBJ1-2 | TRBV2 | CASTEAGRGRNNYGYTF
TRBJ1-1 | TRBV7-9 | CASGRKMNTEAFF
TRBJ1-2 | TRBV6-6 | CASSRTSNYGYTF
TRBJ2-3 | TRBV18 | CASSPRTGAGRRQTDTQYF
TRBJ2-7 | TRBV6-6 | CASSYGTGTYEQYF
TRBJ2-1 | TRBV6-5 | CASSYLGLADEQFF
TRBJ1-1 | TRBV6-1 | CASSKLTEAFF
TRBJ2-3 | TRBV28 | CASSRDTDTQYF
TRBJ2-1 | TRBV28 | CASAMGGRTREQFF
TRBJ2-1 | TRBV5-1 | CASSWDPTGTSYNEQFF
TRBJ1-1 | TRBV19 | CASSIDTGTEAFF
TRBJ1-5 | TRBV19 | CATSGVAHQPQHF
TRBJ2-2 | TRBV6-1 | CASSEGLLDTGELFF
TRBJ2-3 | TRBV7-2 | CASSLEFQGISTDTQYF
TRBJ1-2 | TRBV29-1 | CSVGLGQGIGDTF
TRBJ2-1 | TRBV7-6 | CASSLGTERESNEQFF
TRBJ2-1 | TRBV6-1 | CASSEMGDREYEQFF
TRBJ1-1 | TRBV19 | CATSGRAGLNTEAFF
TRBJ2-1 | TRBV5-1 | CASSRGLAGAISYNEQFF
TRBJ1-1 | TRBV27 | CATKTTPGITEAFF
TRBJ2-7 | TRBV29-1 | CSVRTSSYEQYF
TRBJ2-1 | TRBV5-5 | CASSSRGQPPSRVNEQFF
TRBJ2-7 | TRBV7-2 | CASTGTSGIEQYF
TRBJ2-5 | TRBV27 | CASSLGQGRETQYF
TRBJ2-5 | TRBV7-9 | CASSLDSGRYETQYF
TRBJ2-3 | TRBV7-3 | CASSSDSLDTQYF
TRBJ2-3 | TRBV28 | CASSPMRSGSGTDTQYF
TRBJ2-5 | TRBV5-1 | CASSLAGAAETQYF
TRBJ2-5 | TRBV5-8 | CASSLSTWASGETQYF
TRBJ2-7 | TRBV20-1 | CSAQGAREQYF
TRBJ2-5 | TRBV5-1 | CASSLDTGVAETQYF
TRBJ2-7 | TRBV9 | CASSSQAVNVEQYF
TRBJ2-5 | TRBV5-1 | CASSLWESGTPRSETQYF
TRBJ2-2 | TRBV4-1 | CASSQNSGGTGELFF
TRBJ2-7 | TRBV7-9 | CASSSSGRGEQYF
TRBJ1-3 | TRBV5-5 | CASSRGDGSGNTIYF
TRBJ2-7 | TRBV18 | CASSPQGRGYEQYF
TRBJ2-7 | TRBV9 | CASSGALPTGGPYEQYF
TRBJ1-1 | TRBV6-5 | CASSYSLLFSTEAFF
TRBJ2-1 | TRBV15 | CATSSALPARRAPQFF
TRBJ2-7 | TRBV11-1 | CASSLERGSYEQYF
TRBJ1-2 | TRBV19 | CASSSSGGQSYGYTF
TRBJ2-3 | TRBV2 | CASRRASGTDTQYF
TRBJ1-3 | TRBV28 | CASSPRTDRNTIYF
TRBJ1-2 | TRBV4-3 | CASSQGALGTYGYTF
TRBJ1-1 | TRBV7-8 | CASSFPGTGNTEAFF
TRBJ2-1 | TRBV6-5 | CASSSRLAGYNEQFF
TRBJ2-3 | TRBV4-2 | CASSQVSGGTDTQYF
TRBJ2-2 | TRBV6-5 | CASWVTGSGELFF
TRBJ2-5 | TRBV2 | CASSDLTLIQETQYF
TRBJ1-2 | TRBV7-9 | CASSNQPDSYGYTF
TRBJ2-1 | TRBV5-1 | CASSLYVAFGNEQFF
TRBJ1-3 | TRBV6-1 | CASSIGGNTIYF
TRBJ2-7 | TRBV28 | CASSGQGAQYEQYF